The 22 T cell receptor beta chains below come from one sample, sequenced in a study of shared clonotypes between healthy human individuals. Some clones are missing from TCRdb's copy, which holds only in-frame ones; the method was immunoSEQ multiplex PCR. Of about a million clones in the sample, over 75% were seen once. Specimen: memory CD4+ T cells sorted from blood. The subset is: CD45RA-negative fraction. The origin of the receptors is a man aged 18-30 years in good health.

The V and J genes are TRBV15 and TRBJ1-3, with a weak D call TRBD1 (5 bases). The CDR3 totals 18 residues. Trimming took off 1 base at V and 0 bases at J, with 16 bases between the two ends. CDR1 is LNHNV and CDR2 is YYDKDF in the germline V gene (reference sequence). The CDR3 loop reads CATSRGLPAGSSGNTIYF. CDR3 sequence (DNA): TGTGCCACCAGCAGAGGCCTCCCCGCAGGGTCCTCTGGAAACACCATATATTTT.

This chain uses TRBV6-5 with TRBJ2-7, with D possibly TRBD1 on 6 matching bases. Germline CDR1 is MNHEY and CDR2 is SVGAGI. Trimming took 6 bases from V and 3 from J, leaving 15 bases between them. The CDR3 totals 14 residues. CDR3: CASRPRDTRYEQYF. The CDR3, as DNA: TGTGCCAGCAGACCGAGGGACACCCGCTACGAGCAGTACTTC.

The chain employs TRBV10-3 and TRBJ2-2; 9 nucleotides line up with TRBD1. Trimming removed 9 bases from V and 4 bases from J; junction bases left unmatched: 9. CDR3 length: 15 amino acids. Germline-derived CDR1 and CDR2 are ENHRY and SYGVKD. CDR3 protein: CAIQDRGSVTGELFF. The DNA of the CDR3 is TGTGCCATACAAGACAGGGGGTCGGTCACCGGGGAGCTGTTTTTT.

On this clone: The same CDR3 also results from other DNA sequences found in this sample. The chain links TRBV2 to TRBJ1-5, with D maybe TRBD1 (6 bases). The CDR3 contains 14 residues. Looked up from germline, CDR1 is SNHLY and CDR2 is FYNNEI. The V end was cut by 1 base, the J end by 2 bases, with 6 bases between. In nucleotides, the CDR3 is TGTGCCAGCAGTGAAGGACAGGGCAATCAGCCCCAGCATTTT. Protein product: CASSEGQGNQPQHF.

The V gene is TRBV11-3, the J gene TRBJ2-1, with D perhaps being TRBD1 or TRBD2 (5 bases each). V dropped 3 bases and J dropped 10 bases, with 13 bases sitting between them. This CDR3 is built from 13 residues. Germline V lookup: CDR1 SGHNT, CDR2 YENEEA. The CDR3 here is CASSLSRDLEQFF. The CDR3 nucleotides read TGTGCCAGCAGCTTGTCCCGGGACCTAGAGCAGTTCTTC.

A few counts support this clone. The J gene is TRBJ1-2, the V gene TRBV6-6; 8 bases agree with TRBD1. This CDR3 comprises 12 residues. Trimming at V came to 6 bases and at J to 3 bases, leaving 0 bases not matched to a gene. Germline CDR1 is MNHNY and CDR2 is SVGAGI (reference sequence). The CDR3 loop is CASRTGDYGYTF. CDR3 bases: TGTGCCAGCAGGACAGGGGACTATGGCTACACCTTC.

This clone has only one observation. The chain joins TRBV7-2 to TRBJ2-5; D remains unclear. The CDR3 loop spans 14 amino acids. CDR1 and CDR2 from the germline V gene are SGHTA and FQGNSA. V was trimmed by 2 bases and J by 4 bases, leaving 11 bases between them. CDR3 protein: CASSLNTARETQYF. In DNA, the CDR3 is TGTGCCAGCAGCTTAAATACAGCACGAGAGACCCAGTACTTC.

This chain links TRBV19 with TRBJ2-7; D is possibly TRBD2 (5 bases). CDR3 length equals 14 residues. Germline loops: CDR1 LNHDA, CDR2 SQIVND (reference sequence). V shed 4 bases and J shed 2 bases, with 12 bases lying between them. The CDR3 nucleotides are TGTGCCAGTAGTACGTCAGCGACTACCTACGAGCAGTACTTC. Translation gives CASSTSATTYEQYF.

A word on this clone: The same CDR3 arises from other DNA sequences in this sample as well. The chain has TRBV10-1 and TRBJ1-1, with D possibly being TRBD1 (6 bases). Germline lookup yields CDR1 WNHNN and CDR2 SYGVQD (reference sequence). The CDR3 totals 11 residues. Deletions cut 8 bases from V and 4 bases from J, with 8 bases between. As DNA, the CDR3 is TGCGCCAGCTCCAGGGGCACTGAAGCTTTCTTT. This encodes CASSRGTEAFF.

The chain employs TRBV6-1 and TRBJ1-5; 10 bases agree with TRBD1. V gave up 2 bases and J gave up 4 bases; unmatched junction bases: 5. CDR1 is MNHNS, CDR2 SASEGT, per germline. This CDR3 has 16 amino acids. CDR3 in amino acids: CASSELKGQGNQPQHF. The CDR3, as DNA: TGTGCCAGCAGTGAACTTAAGGGACAGGGGAATCAGCCCCAGCATTTT.

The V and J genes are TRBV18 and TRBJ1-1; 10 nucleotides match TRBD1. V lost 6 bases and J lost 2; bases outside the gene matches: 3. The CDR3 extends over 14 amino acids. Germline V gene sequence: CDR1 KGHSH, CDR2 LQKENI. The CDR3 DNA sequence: TGTGCCAGCTCGCGGACAGGGGGAAACACTGAAGCTTTCTTT. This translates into CASSRTGGNTEAFF.

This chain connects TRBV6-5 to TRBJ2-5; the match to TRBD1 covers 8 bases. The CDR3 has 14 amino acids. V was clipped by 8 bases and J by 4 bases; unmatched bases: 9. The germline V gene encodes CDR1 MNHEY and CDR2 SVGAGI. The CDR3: CASRPRDRRETQYF. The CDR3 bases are TGTGCCAGCCGACCCCGGGACAGGCGAGAGACCCAGTACTTC.

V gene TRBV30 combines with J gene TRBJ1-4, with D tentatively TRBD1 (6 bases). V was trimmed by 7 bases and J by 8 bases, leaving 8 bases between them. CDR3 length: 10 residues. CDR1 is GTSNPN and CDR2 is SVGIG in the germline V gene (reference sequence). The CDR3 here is CASGGEKLFF. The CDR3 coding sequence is TGTGCCTCCGGGGGCGAAAAACTGTTTTTT.

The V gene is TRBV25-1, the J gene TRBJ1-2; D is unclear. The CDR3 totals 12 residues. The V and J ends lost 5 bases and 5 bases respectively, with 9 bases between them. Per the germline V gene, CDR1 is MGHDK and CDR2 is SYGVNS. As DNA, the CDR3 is TGTGCCAGCAGTTCGGGAGGTTATGGCTACACCTTC. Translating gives CASSSGGYGYTF.

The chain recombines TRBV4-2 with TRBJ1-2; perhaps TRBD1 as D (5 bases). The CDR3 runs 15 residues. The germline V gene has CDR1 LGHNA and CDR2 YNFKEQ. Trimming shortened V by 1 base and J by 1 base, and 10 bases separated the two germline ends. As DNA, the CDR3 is TGTGCCAGCAGCCAAGTATTAGGGGATAACTATGGCTACACCTTC. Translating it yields CASSQVLGDNYGYTF.

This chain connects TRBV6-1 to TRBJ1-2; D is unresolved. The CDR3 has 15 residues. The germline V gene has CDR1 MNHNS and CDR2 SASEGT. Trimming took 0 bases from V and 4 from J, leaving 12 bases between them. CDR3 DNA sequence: TGTGCCAGCAGTGAAGCGCTTCTGGCCGGCTATGGCTACACCTTC. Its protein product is CASSEALLAGYGYTF.

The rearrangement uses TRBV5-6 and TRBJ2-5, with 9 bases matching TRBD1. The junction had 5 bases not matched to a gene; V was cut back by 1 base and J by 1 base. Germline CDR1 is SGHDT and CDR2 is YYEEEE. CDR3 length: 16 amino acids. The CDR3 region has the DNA TGTGCCAGCAGCTTGTATGGGACAGGGCTCCAAGAGACCCAGTACTTC. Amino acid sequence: CASSLYGTGLQETQYF.

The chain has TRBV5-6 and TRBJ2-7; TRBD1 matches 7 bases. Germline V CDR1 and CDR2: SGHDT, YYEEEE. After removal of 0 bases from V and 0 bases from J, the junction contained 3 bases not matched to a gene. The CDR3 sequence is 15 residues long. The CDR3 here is CASSLARTGSYEQYF. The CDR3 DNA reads TGTGCCAGCAGCTTGGCTCGGACAGGCTCCTACGAGCAGTACTTC.

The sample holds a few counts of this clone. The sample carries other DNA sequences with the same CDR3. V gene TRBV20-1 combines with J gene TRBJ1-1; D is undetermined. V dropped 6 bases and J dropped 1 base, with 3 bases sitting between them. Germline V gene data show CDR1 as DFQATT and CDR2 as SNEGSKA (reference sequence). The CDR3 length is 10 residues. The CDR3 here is CSAANTEAFF. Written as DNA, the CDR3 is TGCAGTGCCGCGAACACTGAAGCTTTCTTT.

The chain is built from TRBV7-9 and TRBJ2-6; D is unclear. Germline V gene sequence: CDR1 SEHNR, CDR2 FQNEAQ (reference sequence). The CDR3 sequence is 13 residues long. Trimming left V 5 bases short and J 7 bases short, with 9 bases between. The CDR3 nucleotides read TGTGCCAGCAGCCCATTTACAGCCAACGTCCTGACTTTC. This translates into CASSPFTANVLTF.

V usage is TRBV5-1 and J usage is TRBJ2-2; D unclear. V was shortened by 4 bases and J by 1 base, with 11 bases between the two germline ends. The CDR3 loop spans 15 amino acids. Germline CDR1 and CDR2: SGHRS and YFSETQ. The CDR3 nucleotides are TGCGCCAGCAGCAGAATATCAGGGAACACCGGGGAGCTGTTTTTT. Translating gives CASSRISGNTGELFF.

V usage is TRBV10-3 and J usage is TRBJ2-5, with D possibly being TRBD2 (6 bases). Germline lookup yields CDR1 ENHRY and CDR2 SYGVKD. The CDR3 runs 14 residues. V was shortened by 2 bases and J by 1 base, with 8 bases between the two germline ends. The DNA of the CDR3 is TGTGCCATCAGTGAGCCGACTAGCCAAGAGACCCAGTACTTC. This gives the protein CAISEPTSQETQYF.